Following are 31 T cell receptor beta chains from one sample sequenced in a study of T-cell reconstitution after alpha-beta-depleted transplantation in children. Preparation of the TCRbeta library involved a method that used unique molecular identifiers. Using its own MiXCR run on the PCR reads, TCRdb lists one record per CDR3 protein. The sample shows some 500,000 distinct CDR3 sequences, approximately 29% of them seen only once. Source: PBMCs from the stem cell graft donor, taken from the stem cell graft. The receptors were sampled from a human donor who donated a stem cell graft to a child with aplastic anemia.

This clonotype was observed a few times. The chain recombines TRBV12-3 or TRBV12-4 with TRBJ2-1; D is tentatively TRBD1 or TRBD2 (6 bases each). The CDR3 contains 15 residues. V lost 6 bases to trimming and J lost 6 bases, with 18 bases between them. CDR3 loop: CASSWSGALGNEQFF. In DNA, the CDR3 is TGTGCCAGCAGCTGGTCGGGGGCCCTTGGCAATGAGCAGTTCTTC.

There are a few counts of this clonotype. The rearrangement joins TRBV29-1 to TRBJ1-2; TRBD1 is a possible D gene (5 bases). Germline CDR1 SQVTM, CDR2 ANQGSEA. The CDR3 consists of 16 residues. Trimming removed 3 bases at V and 1 base at J, with 18 bases between. CDR3 in amino acids: CSVDGPLSTDNYGYTF. CDR3 bases: TGCAGCGTTGACGGTCCCCTGTCGACAGATAACTATGGCTACACCTTC.

The table lists this clonotype with a few counts. The rearrangement joins TRBV20-1 to TRBJ1-1; 7 bases agree with TRBD1. The CDR3 totals 14 residues. With 3 bases clipped from V and 2 bases from J, the junction kept 6 bases outside the gene matches. Germline V gene data show CDR1 as DFQATT and CDR2 as SNEGSKA (reference sequence). CDR3 sequence: CSARDTGVNTEAFF. CDR3 sequence (DNA): TGCAGTGCTAGGGATACAGGGGTCAACACTGAAGCTTTCTTT.

The V and J genes are TRBV28 and TRBJ2-2; 7 bases fit TRBD2. The CDR3 covers 16 residues. J lost 1 base, V lost 6 bases, and 8 bases had no gene match. Per the germline V gene, CDR1 is MDHEN and CDR2 is SYDVKM. The CDR3 spells CASSTRDYLNTGELFF. CDR3 in DNA: TGTGCCAGCAGCACCCGGGACTACCTGAACACCGGGGAGCTGTTTTTT.

V and J are TRBV6-2 or TRBV6-3 and TRBJ2-3, with a tentative D call TRBD2 (6 bases). Trimming cost V 0 bases and J 2 bases, with 15 bases left between them. This CDR3 is 17 amino acids long. Germline CDR1 MNHEY, CDR2 SVGEGT. In DNA, the CDR3 is TGTGCCAGCAGTTACTCGAGCATAGGGGACTTCACAGATACGCAGTATTTT. Its protein product is CASSYSSIGDFTDTQYF.

A few counts support this clonotype. The chain uses TRBV29-1 and TRBJ2-1; D perhaps matches TRBD1 (5 bases). The V gene lost 1 base and the J gene lost 5 bases, with 12 bases spanning the gap. This CDR3 spans 14 amino acids. The V gene's germline CDR1 is SQVTM and CDR2 ANQGSEA. Here the CDR3 reads CSVEVPGFDNEQFF. CDR3 DNA sequence: TGCAGCGTTGAAGTCCCAGGGTTCGACAATGAGCAGTTCTTC.

As concerns this clonotype: The junction and the germline gene differ at one end; a read error may be behind it. The rearrangement links TRBV11-2 to TRBJ1-6, with TRBD1 matching 7 bases. This CDR3 is 18 amino acids long. Germline values: CDR1 SGHAT, CDR2 FQNNGV. The CDR3 is CASSLDRQGFSYNSPLHF. For the CDR3, the DNA is TGTGCCAGCAGCCTAGACCGACAGGGCTTCTCCTATAATTCACCCCTCCACTTT. The variable domain in full, with the rest retrieved from reference TRBV11-2 and TRBJ1-6, is EAGVAQSPRYKIIEKRQSVAFWCNPISGHATLYWYQQILGQGPKLLIQFQNNGVVDDSQLPKDRFSAERLKGVDSTLKIQPAKLEDSAVYLCASSLDRQGFSYNSPLHFGNGTRLTVT.

This chain connects TRBV4-3 to TRBJ2-1, with D possibly matching TRBD1 (6 bases). Between the trimmed V and J ends, which lost 4 bases and 1 base, there was a span of 20 bases. Germline V gene lookup returns CDR1 LGHNA and CDR2 YSLEER. The CDR3 is made up of 18 amino acids. CDR3 protein: CASSPEPDRFSSYNEQFF. The CDR3 nucleotides read TGCGCCAGCAGCCCAGAACCCGACAGGTTCAGTTCCTACAATGAGCAGTTCTTC.

The genes are TRBV12-3 or TRBV12-4 and TRBJ1-2, with 9 bases aligning to TRBD1. V lost 6 bases, J lost 5 bases, and 4 bases stayed unmatched. CDR3 length equals 13 residues. The CDR3 nucleotides are TGTGCCAGCAGGGGGACAGGGACTTATGGCTACACCTTC. It encodes CASRGTGTYGYTF.

The chain has TRBV6-2 or TRBV6-3 and TRBJ1-5; D is perhaps TRBD1 (6 bases). V lost 6 bases, J lost 3 bases, and 15 bases lay in between. CDR1 and CDR2 (germline): MNHEY, SVGEGT. CDR3 length: 15 residues. CDR3 sequence reads: CASSSDRKFNQPQHF. In nucleotides, the CDR3 is TGTGCCAGCAGCTCGGACAGAAAATTCAATCAGCCCCAGCATTTT.

The table lists this clonotype with a few counts. V usage is TRBV29-1 and J usage is TRBJ1-2, with 8 bases that match TRBD1. The germline gives CDR1 SQVTM, CDR2 ANQGSEA. The CDR3 consists of 13 residues. Germline trimming cut 4 bases from V and 6 bases from J; bases unmatched to any gene: 7. The CDR3 DNA follows: TGCAGCGTTGCGGACAGGGCACAAAATGGCTACACCTTC. This gives the protein CSVADRAQNGYTF.

The chain uses TRBV7-9 and TRBJ2-5; tentatively, D is TRBD1 or TRBD2 (5 bases each). CDR1 and CDR2 (germline): SEHNR, FQNEAQ (reference sequence). The CDR3 has 13 amino acids. The germline V and J ends were trimmed by 2 bases and 4 bases, with 8 bases remaining between them. For the CDR3, the DNA is TGTGCCAGCAGCTTATCAGGGAGAGAGACCCAGTACTTC. Translation: CASSLSGRETQYF. The variable domain in full, completed from reference TRBV7-9 and TRBJ2-5, reads DTGVSQNPRHKITKRGQNVTFRCDPISEHNRLYWYRQTLGQGPEFLTYFQNEAQLEKSRLLSDRFSAERPKGSFSTLEIQRTEQGDSAMYLCASSLSGRETQYFGPGTRLLVL.

This clonotype was observed a handful of times. The chain links TRBV20-1 to TRBJ2-5, with D perhaps given as TRBD1 or TRBD2 (5 bases each). Germline-derived CDR1 and CDR2 are DFQATT and SNEGSKA (reference sequence). V lost 7 bases and J 3 bases, leaving 21 bases between the germline ends. There are 15 residues in the CDR3. CDR3 nucleotides: TGCAGTGGCAAACGGGACGGACGTTCCAAAGAGACCCAGTACTTC. This sequence encodes CSGKRDGRSKETQYF.

V is TRBV29-1 and J is TRBJ2-1; D call uncertain. Trimming cost V 5 bases and J 7 bases, with 9 bases left between them. This CDR3 comprises 11 residues. Per germline, CDR1 SQVTM and CDR2 ANQGSEA. The CDR3 bases are TGCAGCGTTCAGGCCGGTAATGAGCAGTTCTTC. Its translation: CSVQAGNEQFF.

The chain carries TRBV27 and TRBJ2-2, with no clear D. Germline CDR1 MNHEY, CDR2 SMNVEV (reference sequence). CDR3 length: 14 amino acids. The V end lost 8 bases, the J end lost 3 bases, and 13 bases lay between the germline ends. The CDR3 protein is CASSPLTYTGELFF. CDR3 nucleotide sequence: TGTGCCAGCTCTCCATTAACCTACACCGGGGAGCTGTTTTTT.

V is TRBV19 and J is TRBJ2-2, with 14 bases aligning to TRBD2. The CDR3 consists of 16 residues. Germline values: CDR1 LNHDA, CDR2 SQIVND (reference sequence). V shed 6 bases, J shed 6 bases, and the junction held 6 bases outside the gene matches. The CDR3 sequence: CASRGLAGVRAGELFF. The CDR3 DNA is TGTGCCAGTAGGGGACTAGCGGGAGTACGGGCCGGGGAGCTGTTTTTT.

V is TRBV12-3 or TRBV12-4 and J is TRBJ1-2; no clear D. The CDR3 contains 14 residues. Trimming removed 3 bases from V and 2 bases from J, with 10 bases in between. The CDR3 loop is CASSLDRLNYGYTF. CDR3 bases: TGTGCCAGCAGTTTGGACCGATTAAACTATGGCTACACCTTC.

The chain carries TRBV29-1 and TRBJ1-1, with D maybe TRBD1 (6 bases). With 0 bases removed from V and 5 bases from J, the gap between germline ends came to 16 bases. This CDR3 is built from 15 residues. Per the germline V gene, CDR1 is SQVTM and CDR2 is ANQGSEA. The CDR3 sequence is CSVEDQGGRGTEAFF. The CDR3 DNA reads TGCAGCGTTGAAGATCAAGGGGGGAGGGGGACTGAAGCTTTCTTT.

This clonotype was seen a few times. The chain links TRBV7-2 to TRBJ2-5; D is possibly TRBD1 (5 bases). This CDR3 is 14 amino acids long. The germline gives CDR1 SGHTA, CDR2 FQGNSA. V was clipped by 2 bases and J by 2 bases, with 9 bases between them. DNA for the CDR3: TGTGCCAGCAGCTTATTTAACAGGCAAGAGACCCAGTACTTC. Translated, it gives CASSLFNRQETQYF.

The chain has TRBV9 and TRBJ1-2; possible D gene TRBD1, 6 bases. The CDR3 runs to 16 residues. Per the germline V gene, CDR1 is SGDLS and CDR2 is YYNGEE. With 0 bases removed from V and 8 bases from J, the gap between germline ends came to 20 bases. Written as DNA, the CDR3 is TGTGCCAGCAGCGTAGCAAGTGGGGGGGGCGCGGTGGGCTACACCTTC. It codes for CASSVASGGGAVGYTF.

This clonotype came up many times. The chain combines TRBV5-5 with TRBJ2-7; D may be TRBD1 (5 bases). The CDR3 runs to 14 residues. CDR1 and CDR2 (germline): SGHKS, YYEKEE (reference sequence). V lost 2 bases and J lost 2, with 11 bases in between. CDR3 sequence (DNA): TGTGCCAGCAGCTTAGCAGGGTCTACCTACGAGCAGTACGTC. It is translated as CASSLAGSTYEQYV.

J is TRBJ2-5 and V is TRBV12-3 or TRBV12-4; maybe TRBD1 (6 bases). The CDR3 runs 14 residues. V was shortened by 9 bases and J by 5 bases, with 19 bases between the two germline ends. CDR3 protein: CASGRRGSPETQYF. The CDR3 DNA reads TGTGCCAGTGGACGAAGGGGGAGCCCGGAGACCCAGTACTTC.

This sequence joins TRBV27 and TRBJ1-1; TRBD1 agrees at 8 bases. This CDR3 is 14 amino acids long. With V trimmed by 6 bases and J by 3 bases, 6 bases remained unmatched. Germline CDR1 MNHEY, CDR2 SMNVEV (reference sequence). The CDR3 nucleotides are TGTGCCAGCAGCAGACAGGGGCACGACACTGAAGCTTTCTTT. Residues: CASSRQGHDTEAFF.

V usage is TRBV20-1 and J usage is TRBJ2-4; TRBD1 aligns across 8 bases. This CDR3 has 13 amino acids. V dropped 2 bases and J dropped 11; count of bases not matched to a gene: 8. Germline CDR1 is DFQATT and CDR2 is SNEGSKA (reference sequence). The CDR3 here is CSARPTGATLQYF. In nucleotides, the CDR3 is TGCAGTGCTAGACCGACAGGGGCGACCCTTCAGTACTTC.

There are a few counts of this clonotype. V and J are TRBV15 and TRBJ2-3; 10 bases align to TRBD2. Germline V gene lookup returns CDR1 LNHNV and CDR2 YYDKDF (reference sequence). J gave up 1 base and V 5 bases, and 18 bases lay outside the gene matches. The CDR3 is made up of 20 amino acids. Here the CDR3 reads CATSQDGLAGVRLGTDTQYF. As DNA, the CDR3 is TGTGCCACCAGCCAGGATGGGCTAGCGGGAGTTCGACTAGGCACAGATACGCAGTATTTT.

The gene calls are TRBV7-2 and TRBJ2-1, with 8 positions matching TRBD2. J lost 12 bases, V lost 5 bases, and 12 bases had no gene match. The CDR3 totals 14 residues. CDR1 and CDR2 (germline): SGHTA, FQGNSA. CDR3 sequence: CASSLPGGSRGQFF. The CDR3 bases are TGTGCCAGCAGCCTGCCGGGGGGGAGCCGGGGGCAGTTCTTC.

The chain recombines TRBV6-6 with TRBJ2-1; D possibly corresponds to TRBD2 (7 bases). Germline values: CDR1 MNHNY, CDR2 SVGAGI (reference sequence). This CDR3 comprises 12 residues. Written as DNA, the CDR3 is TGTGGAGTAAGGGGGGGCTACAATGAGCAGTTCTTC. This codes for CGVRGGYNEQFF.

V and J are TRBV6-1 and TRBJ1-5, with TRBD1 identical over 10 bases. This CDR3 is 15 amino acids long. The junction had 4 bases not matched to a gene; V was cut back by 7 bases and J by 1 base. Germline CDR1 and CDR2: MNHNS and SASEGT. CDR3 region: CASTRDRGSNQPQHF. The CDR3 DNA reads as TGTGCCAGCACCCGGGACAGGGGAAGCAATCAGCCCCAGCATTTT.

CDR3: CAIRATVGRGYTF. The CDR3 nucleotides are TGTGCCATCAGAGCTACAGTGGGTCGGGGCTACACCTTC. V and J are TRBV10-3 and TRBJ1-2, with no clear D. The CDR3 is 13 amino acids. CDR1 is ENHRY and CDR2 is SYGVKD in the germline V gene. The ends were cut back, 6 bases at V and 8 bases at J, with 16 bases in the middle.

CDR3 sequence reads: CASSQVTTGRYTF. CDR3 DNA sequence: TGTGCCAGCAGCCAAGTTACGACAGGGCGCTACACCTTC. V gene TRBV4-2 combines with J gene TRBJ1-2; 7 nucleotides line up with TRBD1. The CDR3 is 13 residues long. Per germline, CDR1 LGHNA and CDR2 YNFKEQ. Losses at the gene ends were 1 base for V and 9 bases for J; bases not matched to a gene: 5.

The chain combines TRBV7-8 with TRBJ2-7; the D is unclear. CDR3 size: 14 residues. Germline CDR1 reads SGHVS; CDR2 reads FQNEAQ. V shed 1 base and J shed 1 base, with 8 bases lying between them. This CDR3 is CASSLGLQSYEQYF. The CDR3 coding sequence is TGTGCCAGCAGCTTAGGTCTGCAGTCCTACGAGCAGTACTTC.